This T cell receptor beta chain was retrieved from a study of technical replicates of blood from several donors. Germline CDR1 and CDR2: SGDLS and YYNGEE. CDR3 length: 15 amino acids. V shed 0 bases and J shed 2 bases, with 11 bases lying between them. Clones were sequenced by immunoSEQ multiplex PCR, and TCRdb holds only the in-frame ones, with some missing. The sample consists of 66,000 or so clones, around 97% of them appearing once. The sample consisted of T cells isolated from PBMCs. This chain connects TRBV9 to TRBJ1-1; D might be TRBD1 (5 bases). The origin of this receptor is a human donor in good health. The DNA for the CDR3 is TGTGCCAGCAGCGTAGGGGGCGGACAAAACACTGAAGCTTTCTTT. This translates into CASSVGGGQNTEAFF.